A selection of T cell receptor beta chains follows, all from one sample in a study of response to subunit inactivated influenza vaccine. TCRdb re-called the RT-PCR reads with MiXCR, one entry per CDR3 protein. The sample holds about 540,000 distinct CDR3 sequences; 12% to 15% are singletons and the top ten take over 8.5%. The sequencing used PBMCs from blood, collected about 11 days after vaccination. These receptor sequences come from a man aged 50 to 59 who received an inactivated influenza vaccine. The CDR3 runs from the conserved cysteine through the conserved F or W. D genes are given only for firm matches. Not all rows give a size; the values are once, few, many and, for expanded clones, a class.

j_call d_call clone_size v_call cdr3_nt cdr3_aa
TRBJ2-5 TRBD2 few TRBV11-1 TGTGCCAGCAGCTTAGTAAATTGGCTAGCGGGAGAACCCCAAGAGACCCAGTACTTC CASSLVNWLAGEPQETQYF
TRBJ2-5 TRBD2 - TRBV25-1 TGTGCCAGCAGTGAATTGGGCGGGAGGAGGATAGAGACCCAGTACTTC CASSELGGRRIETQYF
TRBJ2-7 TRBD2 - TRBV6-4 TGTGCCAGCACTACTCCAGCGGGGGGGCGATACGAGCAGTACTTC CASTTPAGGRYEQYF
TRBJ2-3 TRBD2 - TRBV11-2 TGTGCCAGCAGCTTCACTAGCGGGAGGGCCGCGACAGATACGCAGTATTTT CASSFTSGRAATDTQYF
TRBJ2-7 - many TRBV3-1 TGTGCCAGCAGCCAAGAGGGGATTATCTACGAGCAGTACTTC CASSQEGIIYEQYF
TRBJ2-7 - few TRBV5-1 TGCGCCAGCAGCTTGGTTCAGGGAGAGGACGAGCAGTACTTC CASSLVQGEDEQYF
TRBJ1-4 - - TRBV29-1 TGCAGCGTTGACCCTGGGGTGGGTGAAAAACTGTTTTTT CSVDPGVGEKLFF
TRBJ1-6 TRBD1 - TRBV20-1 TGCAGTGCTAAGACAGGGGATAATTCACCCCTCCACTTT CSAKTGDNSPLHF
TRBJ2-7 TRBD2 - TRBV20-1 TGCAGTGCTAGAGGTGGGACTACCAGCTTCTACGAGCAGTACTTC CSARGGTTSFYEQYF
TRBJ2-7 - - TRBV4-1 TGCGCCAGCAGCCATCTAGCCTCGGTTCCCCACTACGAGCAGTACTTC CASSHLASVPHYEQYF
TRBJ2-1 - few TRBV11-2 TGTGCCAGCAGCTTAGGCCCCGGGGAGCAGTTCTTC CASSLGPGEQFF
TRBJ2-1 TRBD1 few TRBV24-1 TGTGCCACCAGTGATTTTGGACAGGGGCTCACCGGGCAGTTCTTC CATSDFGQGLTGQFF
TRBJ1-4 - - TRBV12-3/TRBV12-4 TGTGCCAGCAGTTTATCAACCTCAGGGTATAGGAGTGAAAAACTGTTTTTT CASSLSTSGYRSEKLFF
TRBJ2-5 - - TRBV20-1 TGCAGTGCTAGAGATCGGGCCCCCCAGTCGACCCAGTACTTC CSARDRAPQSTQYF
TRBJ2-2 - - TRBV9 TGTGCCAGCAGTCCCTCCAGGGGCGTTATCACCGGGGAGCTGTTTTTT CASSPSRGVITGELFF
TRBJ2-1 TRBD2 - TRBV3-1 TGTGCCAGCAGCCTTACCCTTGGGTCTAGCGGAAGCTCCTACAATGAGCAGTTCTTC CASSLTLGSSGSSYNEQFF
TRBJ2-5 TRBD1 few TRBV20-1 TGCAGTGCTCAATCCGGGACAGGGGGCGCTTTCATGGAGACCCAGTACTTC CSAQSGTGGAFMETQYF
TRBJ2-5 - few TRBV12-3/TRBV12-4 TGTGCCAGCAGCGGGAACTTAGCGGTAGATCAAGAGACCCAGTACTTC CASSGNLAVDQETQYF
TRBJ1-5 - - TRBV28 TGTGCCAGCAGTTTATCGGGGGGAGGCTTCGGCAATCAGCCCCAGCATTTT CASSLSGGGFGNQPQHF
TRBJ2-1 TRBD2 few TRBV9 TGTGCCAGCAGCGTGGCTAGCGGTCACAATGAGCAGTTCTTC CASSVASGHNEQFF